Each of the 25 T cell receptor beta chains below was sequenced from the same sample in a study of early T cells in non-severe SARS-CoV-2 infection (dated by TCRdb to the early 2020s). Receptor libraries were prepared by 5' RACE. TCRdb lists the instrument as NextSeq 500. The public reads were quality trimmed at Q25 with fastp and then assembled into clones with MiXCR by TCRdb, keeping productive beta chains. Each entry merges the rows of one CDR3 protein and shows their most common DNA and genes. This sample is represented by approximately 69,000 distinct CDR3 sequences; 12% of them were singletons. The top ten clonotypes cover 5% to 6.5% of the sample. Sequencing used whole blood. Receptor source: an adult who was a healthcare worker with PCR-confirmed SARS-CoV-2 infection or an uninfected control (not recorded which).

The chain joins TRBV29-1 to TRBJ1-1; unclear D gene. V lost 5 bases and J 1 base, leaving 5 bases between the germline ends. Germline V gene sequence: CDR1 SQVTM, CDR2 ANQGSEA. This CDR3 contains 11 residues. The CDR3 sequence: CSVRENTEAFF. CDR3 bases: TGCAGCGTTCGGGAGAACACTGAAGCTTTCTTT.

The chain combines TRBV29-1 with TRBJ2-7, with TRBD1 matching 10 bases. CDR3 length equals 13 residues. Germline V lookup: CDR1 SQVTM, CDR2 ANQGSEA. J was trimmed by 7 bases and V by 7 bases; bases with no gene match: 10. The CDR3 DNA reads TGCAGCGCCGAGGGGACAGGGGCTAGGGAGCAGTACTTC. Its translation: CSAEGTGAREQYF.

This clonotype was observed a handful of times. The chain uses TRBV11-2 and TRBJ2-7; D possibly corresponds to TRBD1 (6 bases). The CDR3 totals 14 residues. Trimming pared 5 bases from V and 6 bases from J, leaving 17 bases between. Germline V gene lookup returns CDR1 SGHAT and CDR2 FQNNGV. The CDR3 reads CASSRKLQGLEQYF. DNA of the CDR3: TGTGCCAGCAGCCGAAAACTACAGGGTCTCGAGCAGTACTTC.

This clonotype appeared many times. The rearrangement joins TRBV18 to TRBJ2-5; the D gene is possibly TRBD2 (5 bases). Germline CDR1 and CDR2: KGHSH and LQKENI. There are 15 residues in the CDR3. Trimming removed 4 bases from V and 0 bases from J, with 12 bases in between. This CDR3 is CASSRQPGNQETQYF. In nucleotides, the CDR3 is TGTGCCAGCTCACGCCAGCCGGGAAACCAAGAGACCCAGTACTTC.

The chain is built from TRBV7-2 and TRBJ2-7, with no clear D. Trimming removed 3 bases at V and 5 bases at J, with 17 bases between. The CDR3 has 15 residues. Germline V gene data show CDR1 as SGHTA and CDR2 as FQGNSA. The CDR3 region is CASSLVAALPNEQYF. The CDR3 nucleotides read TGTGCCAGCAGCTTGGTGGCGGCCCTCCCCAACGAGCAGTACTTC.

This clonotype has a handful of counts. The chain carries TRBV14 and TRBJ2-1, with D tentatively TRBD2 (5 bases). Trimming left V 0 bases short and J 9 bases short, with 15 bases between. The CDR3 covers 15 residues. Germline CDR1 SGHDN, CDR2 FVKESK. CDR3 amino acids: CASSQESPGIGEQFF. The CDR3 nucleotides are TGTGCCAGCAGCCAAGAGAGCCCGGGGATAGGTGAGCAGTTCTTC.

This clonotype was observed a few times. The chain uses TRBV29-1 and TRBJ1-1, with 8 bases aligning to TRBD1. The trim removed 6 bases at V and 4 bases at J, leaving 4 bases unmatched. The V gene's germline CDR1 is SQVTM and CDR2 ANQGSEA. The CDR3 loop spans 12 amino acids. The CDR3 DNA is TGCAGCGTGGACAGGGAGGGCACTGAAGCTTTCTTT. Encoded protein: CSVDREGTEAFF.

The table lists this clonotype with a few counts. This sequence joins TRBV4-2 and TRBJ2-1, with 7 bases that match TRBD2. Looked up from germline, CDR1 is LGHNA and CDR2 is YNFKEQ. J gave up 4 bases and V 3 bases, and 12 bases lay outside the gene matches. This CDR3 region has 17 residues. CDR3 loop: CASSHGLADVGYNEQFF. The CDR3 DNA sequence: TGTGCCAGCAGCCACGGGCTAGCGGATGTTGGGTACAATGAGCAGTTCTTC.

This clonotype was observed at least ten times. The chain is built from TRBV6-1 and TRBJ2-2; D may be TRBD1 (6 bases). Per germline, CDR1 MNHNS and CDR2 SASEGT. The CDR3 contains 13 residues. The germline V and J ends were trimmed by 5 bases and 10 bases, with 14 bases remaining between them. In DNA form, the CDR3 reads TGTGCCAGCAGTCTACCGGGACAATCGGAGCTGTTTTTT. This gives the protein CASSLPGQSELFF.

The sample holds a few counts of this clonotype. This chain joins TRBV5-1 and TRBJ2-7, with 7 nucleotides matching TRBD1. Trimming at V came to 4 bases and at J to 4 bases, leaving 5 bases not matched to a gene. This CDR3 has 13 amino acids. Germline V gene lookup returns CDR1 SGHRS and CDR2 YFSETQ. CDR3 nucleotides: TGCGCCAGCAGCGCCACAGGGGCTTACGAGCAGTACTTC. Its translation is CASSATGAYEQYF.

This clonotype was seen many times. The chain carries TRBV19 and TRBJ2-3; D is unresolved. The CDR3 is 14 residues long. Germline values: CDR1 LNHDA, CDR2 SQIVND (reference sequence). V was cut by 3 bases and J by 6 bases, with 13 bases left in between. Here the CDR3 reads CASSILRRVDTQYF. The CDR3 coding sequence is TGTGCCAGTAGTATCTTGCGAAGGGTGGATACGCAGTATTTT. The whole variable domain, filled in from reference TRBV19 and TRBJ2-3, reads DGGITQSPKYLFRKEGQNVTLSCEQNLNHDAMYWYRQDPGQGLRLIYYSQIVNDFQKGDIAEGYSVSREKKESFPLTVTSAQKNPTAFYLCASSILRRVDTQYFGPGTRLTVL.

This clonotype came up a few times. The chain joins TRBV12-3 or TRBV12-4 to TRBJ2-1; D could derive from TRBD1 or TRBD2 (5 bases each). This CDR3 is built from 13 residues. Trimming removed 6 bases from V and 6 bases from J, with 12 bases in between. CDR3 residues: CASRIPGANEQFF. The CDR3, as DNA: TGTGCCAGCAGAATCCCCGGGGCCAATGAGCAGTTCTTC.

This clonotype was picked up many times. This chain joins TRBV7-3 and TRBJ2-6; D gene unclear. CDR3 length: 14 amino acids. Germline V lookup: CDR1 SGHTA, CDR2 FQGTGA. Trimming took off 4 bases at V and 4 bases at J, with 8 bases between the two ends. This CDR3 reads CASSSTWGANVLTF. The CDR3 DNA follows: TGTGCCAGCAGCTCCACGTGGGGGGCCAACGTCCTGACTTTC. Drawing the rest from reference TRBV7-3 and TRBJ2-6, the complete variable domain is GAGVSQTPSNKVTEKGKYVELRCDPISGHTALYWYRQSLGQGPEFLIYFQGTGAADDSGLPNDRFFAVRPEGSVSTLKIQRTERGDSAVYLCASSSTWGANVLTFGAGSRLTVL.

The V and J genes are TRBV3-1 and TRBJ1-1; weak D call: TRBD1 (6 bases). Germline CDR1 LGHDT, CDR2 YNNKEL (reference sequence). The CDR3 is 15 residues long. Deletions cut 1 base from V and 4 bases from J, with 13 bases between. The CDR3 coding sequence is TGTGCCAGCAGCCAAGGTCGTCAGGGGAGCACTGAAGCTTTCTTT. It yields the protein CASSQGRQGSTEAFF.

The table lists this clonotype with many counts. V is TRBV29-1 and J is TRBJ2-1; TRBD2 matches at 14 bases. Trimming removed 3 bases from V and 0 bases from J; junction bases left unmatched: 1. CDR1 and CDR2 (germline): SQVTM, ANQGSEA. The CDR3 extends over 16 amino acids. The CDR3 sequence is CSVEGTSGSSYNEQFF. The CDR3 DNA follows: TGCAGCGTTGAGGGGACTAGCGGGAGCTCCTACAATGAGCAGTTCTTC.

This clonotype has more than one count but fewer than ten. This sequence joins TRBV3-1 and TRBJ2-1; 10 nucleotides line up with TRBD2. V shed 4 bases, J shed 0 bases, and the junction held 3 bases outside the gene matches. CDR3 length equals 16 residues. Germline lookup yields CDR1 LGHDT and CDR2 YNNKEL (reference sequence). The chain's CDR3 is CASSPSGGSSYNEQFF. In nucleotides, the CDR3 is TGTGCCAGCAGCCCTAGCGGGGGAAGCTCCTACAATGAGCAGTTCTTC.

The rearrangement uses TRBV28 and TRBJ2-7; D is possibly TRBD2 (5 bases). The CDR3 length is 12 residues. Germline V gene data show CDR1 as MDHEN and CDR2 as SYDVKM. The V end lost 3 bases, the J end lost 6 bases, and 9 bases lay between the germline ends. The DNA for the CDR3 is TGTGCCAGCAGTTTGGGAGTTGTCGAGCAGTACTTC. Encoded protein: CASSLGVVEQYF.

This clonotype has more than one count but fewer than ten. The chain is built from TRBV5-1 and TRBJ2-2; 8 bases match TRBD1. Germline CDR1 reads SGHRS; CDR2 reads YFSETQ. Trimming removed 2 bases from V and 7 bases from J; junction bases left unmatched: 13. The length of the CDR3 is 17 residues. The CDR3 sequence: CASSLYLTGGLIGELFF. CDR3 DNA sequence: TGCGCCAGCAGCTTATACCTAACAGGGGGTCTTATCGGGGAGCTGTTTTTT.

This clonotype was counted at least ten times. The chain joins TRBV6-5 to TRBJ2-3; no reliable D call. Germline CDR1 MNHEY, CDR2 SVGAGI. CDR3 size: 12 residues. The V end was cut by 5 bases, the J end by 8 bases, with 11 bases between. Written as DNA, the CDR3 is TGTGCCAGCAGTGACCCCTTGGGTACGCAGTATTTT. Its protein product is CASSDPLGTQYF.

This clonotype came up many times. The rearrangement links TRBV28 to TRBJ2-6; D is unresolved. The CDR3 is made up of 13 amino acids. Per germline, CDR1 MDHEN and CDR2 SYDVKM. The ends were cut back, 9 bases at V and 2 bases at J, with 8 bases in the middle. The CDR3 region has the DNA TGTGCCAGTCTTGGTGCTGGGGCCAACGTCCTGACTTTC. Protein: CASLGAGANVLTF.

The chain combines TRBV6-6 with TRBJ1-6; 8 nucleotides match TRBD1. The ends lost 2 bases at V and 10 bases at J; junction bases unmatched: 7. Germline values: CDR1 MNHNY, CDR2 SVGAGI (reference sequence). CDR3 size: 15 residues. The CDR3 protein is CASSYAGQGSSPLHF. As DNA, the CDR3 is TGTGCCAGCAGTTACGCTGGACAGGGTAGCTCACCCCTCCACTTT.

The sample holds a few counts of this clonotype. This chain uses TRBV7-2 with TRBJ1-2, with 7 bases lining up with TRBD1. The CDR3 runs 15 residues. Germline trimming cut 1 base from V and 5 bases from J; bases unmatched to any gene: 7. CDR1 and CDR2 (germline): SGHTA, FQGNSA. Here the CDR3 reads CASSLEVGGPYGYTF. The DNA of the CDR3 is TGTGCCAGCAGCTTAGAAGTAGGGGGCCCATATGGCTACACCTTC.

The genes are TRBV5-5 and TRBJ2-1, with D tentatively TRBD2 (5 bases). With 5 bases removed from V and 1 base from J, the gap between germline ends came to 13 bases. CDR3 length: 15 residues. CDR1 is SGHKS and CDR2 is YYEKEE in the germline V gene (reference sequence). CDR3 amino acids: CASRSQPGSYNEQFF. The CDR3, as DNA: TGTGCCAGCAGGTCACAGCCGGGGTCCTACAATGAGCAGTTCTTC.

This clonotype was recorded a few times. The rearrangement uses TRBV4-2 and TRBJ2-2; D call uncertain. The CDR3 spans 16 residues. Per the germline V gene, CDR1 is LGHNA and CDR2 is YNFKEQ. V was trimmed by 0 bases and J by 3 bases, leaving 11 bases between them. The DNA of the CDR3 is TGTGCCAGCAGCCAAGATCGAGTCACCTACACCGGGGAGCTGTTTTTT. Translated: CASSQDRVTYTGELFF.

The CDR3 sequence: CASSGGTLNTGELFF. The CDR3 DNA follows: TGTGCCAGCAGCGGCGGGACTCTGAACACCGGGGAGCTGTTTTTT. The J gene is TRBJ2-2, the V gene TRBV7-8, with D possibly TRBD2 on 6 matching bases. The CDR3 has 15 residues. The V gene lost 5 bases and the J gene lost 1 base, with 11 bases spanning the gap. CDR1 is SGHVS, CDR2 FQNEAQ, per germline.